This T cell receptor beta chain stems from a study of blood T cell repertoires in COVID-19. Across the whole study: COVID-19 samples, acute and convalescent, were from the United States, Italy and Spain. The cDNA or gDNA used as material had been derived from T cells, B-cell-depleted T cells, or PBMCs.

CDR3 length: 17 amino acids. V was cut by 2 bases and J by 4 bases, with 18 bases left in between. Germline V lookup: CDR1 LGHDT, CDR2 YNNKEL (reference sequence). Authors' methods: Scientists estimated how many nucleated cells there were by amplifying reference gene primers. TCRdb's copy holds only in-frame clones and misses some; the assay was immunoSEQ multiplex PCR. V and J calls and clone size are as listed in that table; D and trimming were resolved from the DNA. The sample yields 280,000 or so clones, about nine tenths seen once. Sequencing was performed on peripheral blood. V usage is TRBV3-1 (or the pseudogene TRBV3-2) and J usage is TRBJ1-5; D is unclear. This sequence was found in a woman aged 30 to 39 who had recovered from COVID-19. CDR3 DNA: TGTGCCAGCAGCCAAAACCCGACTACAAAACGAAATCAGCCCCAGCATTTT. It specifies CASSQNPTTKRNQPQHF.